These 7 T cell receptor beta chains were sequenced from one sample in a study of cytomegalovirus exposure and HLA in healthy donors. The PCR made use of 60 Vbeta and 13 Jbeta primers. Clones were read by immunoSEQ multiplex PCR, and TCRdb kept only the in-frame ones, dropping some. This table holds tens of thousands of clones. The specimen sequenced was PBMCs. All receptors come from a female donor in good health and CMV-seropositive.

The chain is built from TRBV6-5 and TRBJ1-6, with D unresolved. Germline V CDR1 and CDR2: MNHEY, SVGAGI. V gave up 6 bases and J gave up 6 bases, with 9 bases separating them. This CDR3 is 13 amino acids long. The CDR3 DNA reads TGTGCCAGCAGCGGACTGATTAATTCACCCCTCCACTTT. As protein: CASSGLINSPLHF.

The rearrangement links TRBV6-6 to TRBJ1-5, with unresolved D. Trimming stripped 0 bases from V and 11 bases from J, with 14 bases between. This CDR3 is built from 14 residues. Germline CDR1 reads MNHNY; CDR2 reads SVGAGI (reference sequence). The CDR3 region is CASSYSTADSAQHF. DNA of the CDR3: TGTGCCAGCAGTTACTCGACCGCTGACTCGGCCCAGCATTTT.

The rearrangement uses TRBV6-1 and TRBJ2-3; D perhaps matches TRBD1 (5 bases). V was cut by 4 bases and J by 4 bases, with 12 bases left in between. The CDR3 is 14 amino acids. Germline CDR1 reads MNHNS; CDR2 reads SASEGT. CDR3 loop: CASSAMTAPDTQYF. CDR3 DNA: TGTGCCAGCAGTGCGATGACAGCCCCAGATACGCAGTATTTT.

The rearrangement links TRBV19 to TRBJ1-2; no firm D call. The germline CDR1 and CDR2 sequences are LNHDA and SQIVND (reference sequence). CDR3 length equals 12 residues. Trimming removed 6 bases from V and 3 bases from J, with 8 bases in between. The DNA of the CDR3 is TGTGCCAGTAGGTTCAGTTACTATGGCTACACCTTC. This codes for CASRFSYYGYTF.

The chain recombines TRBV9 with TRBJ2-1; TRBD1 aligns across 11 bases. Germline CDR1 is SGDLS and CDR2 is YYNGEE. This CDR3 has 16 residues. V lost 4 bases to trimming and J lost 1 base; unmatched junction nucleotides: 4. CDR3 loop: CASSSGQGASYNEQFF. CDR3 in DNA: TGTGCCAGCAGCTCCGGACAGGGGGCATCCTACAATGAGCAGTTCTTC. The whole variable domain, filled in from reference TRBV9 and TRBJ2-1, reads DSGVTQTPKHLITATGQRVTLRCSPRSGDLSVYWYQQSLDQGLQFLIQYYNGEERAKGNILERFSAQQFPDLHSELNLSSLELGDSALYFCASSSGQGASYNEQFFGPGTRLTVL.

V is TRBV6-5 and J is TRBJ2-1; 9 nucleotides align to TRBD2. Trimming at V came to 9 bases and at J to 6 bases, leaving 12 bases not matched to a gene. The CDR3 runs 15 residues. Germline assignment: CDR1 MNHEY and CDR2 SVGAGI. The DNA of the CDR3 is TGTGCCAGAGGGGGCGGGAGGGCCGGGTGCAATGAGCAGTTCTTC. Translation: CARGGGRAGCNEQFF.

The CDR3 loop is CASSPNRAGGTRATQYF. The CDR3 DNA is TGTGCCAGCAGCCCTAATAGGGCGGGAGGGACAAGGGCGACCCAGTACTTC. The chain couples TRBV7-2 to TRBJ2-5, with 9 bases fitting TRBD2. Germline CDR1 and CDR2: SGHTA and FQGNSA. This CDR3 has 17 residues. V was pared by 5 bases and J by 7 bases, with 17 bases of the junction left unmatched.